The present T cell receptor (beta chain) was sequenced within a study of cytomegalovirus exposure and HLA in healthy donors. Study in general: A subsequent analysis stated that the 95 to 150 validation repertoires were run on the same platform as the approximately 700 first-cohort repertoires. Study-wide results and limits: Among TCR beta chains, those listed as cytomegalovirus-associated numbered some 170. The TCR clusters that emerged in the first cohort tended, a later analysis found, to co-occur in the approximately 130 validation repertoires.

Repertoires were generated with immunoSEQ multiplex PCR, while TCRdb's copy carries only in-frame clones and drops some. The repertoire holds about 190,000 clones, with about 84% as singletons. The V gene lost 2 bases and the J gene lost 0 bases, with 17 bases spanning the gap. Germline-derived CDR1 and CDR2 are GTSNPN and SVGIG (reference sequence). The CDR3 extends over 17 amino acids. The validation cohort, a group of roughly 120 subjects, included the donors and was separate from the roughly 670-subject first cohort. In its sample, this clone was seen a few times. Antigen unknown. This clonotype originated in a woman under 30 in good health and CMV-seronegative. The J gene is TRBJ1-5, the V gene TRBV30, with D unresolved. The specimen was PBMCs. This CDR3 reads CAWSPIDRHYSNQPQHF. CDR3 in DNA: TGTGCCTGGAGTCCTATAGACCGTCACTATAGCAATCAGCCCCAGCATTTT.